This entry lists 29 T cell receptor beta chains sequenced from one sample in a study of CD8+ T cells in alopecia areata. Reverse transcribed after extraction, RNA yielded cDNA as the sequencing template. The table came from immunoSEQ multiplex PCR; TCRdb's copy has only in-frame clones and leaves some out. The profile covers over 15,000 clones, with less than 70% appearing a single time and 6.1% taken by the ten largest. Peripheral blood, together with lesional scalp punch biopsies, was collected from alopecia areata patients. The sample in question was skin, obtained at week 0. These receptors originate from a human donor with alopecia areata.

The chain carries TRBV28 and TRBJ1-2; perhaps TRBD1 as D (6 bases). Germline CDR1 reads MDHEN; CDR2 reads SYDVKM. The CDR3 contains 14 residues. Trimming stripped 7 bases from V and 8 bases from J, with 20 bases between. CDR3 sequence: CASTPGTGRLGYTF. CDR3 DNA: TGTGCCAGCACCCCAGGCACAGGGCGCCTCGGCTACACCTTC.

Only a few counts were recorded for this clone. This sequence joins TRBV4-2 and TRBJ2-7, with D possibly being TRBD1 (5 bases). CDR1 LGHNA and CDR2 YNFKEQ come from the germline V gene. The CDR3 consists of 15 residues. Trimming took off 0 bases at V and 2 bases at J, with 11 bases between the two ends. The CDR3 DNA follows: TGTGCCAGCAGCCAAGATCGTAACAGGCCCTACGAGCAGTACTTC. Residues: CASSQDRNRPYEQYF.

The rearrangement links TRBV7-2 to TRBJ2-7, with D perhaps matching TRBD1 (5 bases). The CDR3 length is 13 residues. Trimming stripped 1 base from V and 6 bases from J, with 10 bases between. Germline CDR1 reads SGHTA; CDR2 reads FQGNSA. The CDR3 region has the DNA TGTGCCAGCAGCTTAGTTTGGGGCGGCGAGCAGTACTTC. It specifies CASSLVWGGEQYF.

The chain recombines TRBV5-6 with TRBJ2-5; D uncertain. Trimming took off 1 base at V and 5 bases at J, with 21 bases between the two ends. The CDR3 length is 17 residues. Germline loops: CDR1 SGHDT, CDR2 YYEEEE. The DNA for the CDR3 is TGTGCCAGCAGCTTGTTGGGGTTGTTGAGGTATTCGGAGACCCAGTACTTC. This sequence encodes CASSLLGLLRYSETQYF.

Concerning this clone: One end of the junction is discordant with germline, which a read error may explain. The V call is TRBV7-2, the J call TRBJ2-6; 10 nucleotides line up with TRBD1. The CDR3 loop spans 17 amino acids. From germline, CDR1 is SGHTA and CDR2 FQGNSA. This chain's CDR3 is CASSRDRGLSGANVLAF. CDR3 nucleotide sequence: TGTGCCAGCAGCCGGGACAGGGGTTTATCTGGGGCCAACGTCCTGGCTTTC.

Concerning this clone: Germline is not matched at one junction end, which may reflect a read error. V is TRBV11-1 and J is TRBJ2-1; D might be TRBD1 (6 bases). Germline V gene sequence: CDR1 SGHAT, CDR2 FQDESV (reference sequence). This CDR3 is 15 amino acids long. The CDR3 nucleotides read TGTACCAGCAGCTTAGATGGGGGCCCCTACAATGAGCAGTTCTTC. Its protein product is CTSSLDGGPYNEQFF.

The chain carries TRBV10-3 and TRBJ2-3; D not certain. The CDR3 is 13 residues long. V gave up 2 bases and J gave up 5 bases, with 8 bases separating them. CDR1 is ENHRY and CDR2 is SYGVKD in the germline V gene. The CDR3 sequence is CAISERVKDTQYF. For the CDR3, the DNA is TGTGCCATCAGTGAGCGGGTCAAAGATACGCAGTATTTT.

The chain uses TRBV15 and TRBJ2-5, with D unclear. Germline-derived CDR1 and CDR2 are LNHNV and YYDKDF (reference sequence). Trimming left V 3 bases short and J 0 bases short, with 17 bases between. CDR3 length: 17 residues. The CDR3: CATSSGQTSTYQETQYF. The CDR3, as DNA: TGTGCCACCAGCAGTGGGCAGACATCCACGTACCAAGAGACCCAGTACTTC.

The chain links TRBV19 to TRBJ2-7; the D gene is possibly TRBD1 (5 bases). The CDR3 sequence is 15 residues long. Deletions cut 5 bases from V and 6 bases from J, with 20 bases between. Germline V gene lookup returns CDR1 LNHDA and CDR2 SQIVND (reference sequence). CDR3 protein: CASSASQGSATEQYF. CDR3 nucleotides: TGTGCCAGTAGTGCATCCCAGGGATCGGCGACCGAGCAGTACTTC.

This sequence joins TRBV10-1 and TRBJ2-3; 7 bases are a match to TRBD1. The V gene end was trimmed by 2 bases and the J gene end by 1 base; junction bases not matched to a gene: 3. Germline CDR1 WNHNN, CDR2 SYGVQD (reference sequence). This CDR3 region has 15 residues. This CDR3 is CASSERGLGTDTQYF. In nucleotides, the CDR3 is TGCGCCAGCAGTGAGAGGGGGCTTGGCACAGATACGCAGTATTTT.

The rearrangement uses TRBV5-6 and TRBJ2-1; the D is unclear. This CDR3 is 15 amino acids long. CDR1 is SGHDT, CDR2 YYEEEE, per germline. V shed 0 bases and J shed 9 bases, with 16 bases lying between them. The CDR3 DNA reads as TGTGCCAGCAGCTTGGGTCTTGTTATATCGGGTGAGCAGTTCTTC. It encodes CASSLGLVISGEQFF.

The chain is built from TRBV30 and TRBJ2-1; 7 positions match TRBD1. This CDR3 contains 15 residues. With V trimmed by 7 bases and J by 6 bases, 15 bases remained unmatched. Germline-derived CDR1 and CDR2 are GTSNPN and SVGIG (reference sequence). The CDR3 DNA reads TGTGCCTCGGGGACCTCCCTGACAGGGCGCAATGAGCAGTTCTTC. This sequence encodes CASGTSLTGRNEQFF.

This clone turned up a few times. V and J are TRBV6-1 and TRBJ1-4, with no clear D. Per germline, CDR1 MNHNS and CDR2 SASEGT. The CDR3 has 14 residues. Trimming removed 6 bases at V and 8 bases at J, with 16 bases between. CDR3 loop: CASSDGLPGEKLFF. The CDR3 DNA is TGTGCCAGCAGCGATGGACTTCCAGGAGAAAAACTGTTTTTT.

The chain is built from TRBV6-1 and TRBJ1-1, with D tentatively TRBD1 (5 bases). Germline V lookup: CDR1 MNHNS, CDR2 SASEGT. CDR3 length: 14 residues. V gave up 0 bases and J gave up 3 bases, with 8 bases separating them. CDR3 in amino acids: CASSEAGADTEAFF. DNA of the CDR3: TGTGCCAGCAGTGAAGCCGGGGCGGACACTGAAGCTTTCTTT.

The V gene is TRBV5-1, the J gene TRBJ2-5, with TRBD1 identical over 7 bases. In germline, CDR1 is SGHRS, CDR2 YFSETQ. The V gene end was trimmed by 4 bases and the J gene end by 5 bases; junction bases not matched to a gene: 8. The CDR3 has 14 residues. The CDR3 DNA reads TGCGCCAGCAGCGGATCACAGGGGACGGAGACCCAGTACTTC. Protein product: CASSGSQGTETQYF.

Comment on this clone: The germline gene is not matched at one end of the junction; a read error may be the cause. The gene calls are TRBV19 and TRBJ1-5; TRBD1 might be the D (5 bases). In germline, CDR1 is LNHDA, CDR2 SQIVND (reference sequence). The CDR3 runs to 17 residues. This CDR3 is CASSIVRDPTGNRPQHF. The CDR3 DNA is TGTGCCAGTAGTATAGTCCGGGACCCCACGGGCAATCGGCCCCAGCATTTT. Supplemented by reference TRBV19 and TRBJ1-5, the full variable domain reads DGGITQSPKYLFRKEGQNVTLSCEQNLNHDAMYWYRQDPGQGLRLIYYSQIVNDFQKGDIAEGYSVSREKKESFPLTVTSAQKNPTAFYLCASSIVRDPTGNRPQHFGDGTRLSIL.

This clone is classed as medium-sized (0.01 to 0.1%). The rearrangement uses TRBV4-1 and TRBJ2-3, with a tentative D call TRBD2 (6 bases). V lost 5 bases, J lost 5 bases, and 14 bases lay in between. This CDR3 comprises 14 residues. Germline V lookup: CDR1 MGHRA, CDR2 YSYEKL. In nucleotides, the CDR3 is TGCGCCAGCAGCAGGCCAGTGGGGGGAGATACGCAGTATTTT. Translation: CASSRPVGGDTQYF.

This sequence joins TRBV6-1 and TRBJ2-7; 9 bases align to TRBD1. CDR3 length: 14 amino acids. The V and J ends lost 4 bases and 4 bases, in that order; junction bases with no gene match: 5. Germline CDR1 is MNHNS and CDR2 is SASEGT. CDR3 sequence (DNA): TGTGCCAGCAGTGCGGGACAGGGAAATTACGAGCAGTACTTC. Translation: CASSAGQGNYEQYF.

The V gene is TRBV2, the J gene TRBJ2-7, with 10 bases fitting TRBD1. The junction had 8 bases not matched to a gene; V was cut back by 7 bases and J by 5 bases. The germline CDR1 and CDR2 sequences are SNHLY and FYNNEI. CDR3 length equals 14 residues. The CDR3 sequence: CASTARQGADEQYF. DNA for the CDR3: TGTGCCAGCACCGCTAGACAGGGGGCTGACGAGCAGTACTTC.

The V call is TRBV5-1, the J call TRBJ2-3, with D perhaps matching TRBD2 (5 bases). This CDR3 region has 13 residues. From germline, CDR1 is SGHRS and CDR2 YFSETQ. Trimming removed 10 bases at V and 1 base at J, with 13 bases between. CDR3 nucleotides: TGCGCCCCCGGGCGGGCGGGCACAGATACGCAGTATTTT. Its translation: CAPGRAGTDTQYF.

This sequence joins TRBV5-1 and TRBJ2-1; 16 bases agree with TRBD2. CDR3 length: 16 amino acids. V trimming: 4 bases; J trimming: 15 bases; junction bases outside the gene matches: 13. Germline V gene data show CDR1 as SGHRS and CDR2 as YFSETQ. DNA for the CDR3: TGCGCCAGCAGCGAGGGAACCGGGACTAGCGGGGGGGAATGGTTCTTC. Translated, it gives CASSEGTGTSGGEWFF.

The chain combines TRBV4-2 with TRBJ2-4, with 7 nucleotides matching TRBD2. After removal of 2 bases from V and 0 bases from J, the junction contained 13 bases not matched to a gene. CDR1 and CDR2 (germline): LGHNA, YNFKEQ. The length of the CDR3 is 19 residues. The CDR3 is CASSQHRDYHWVAKNIQYF. CDR3 DNA: TGTGCCAGCAGCCAACACCGGGACTACCATTGGGTAGCCAAAAACATTCAGTACTTC.

The gene calls are TRBV5-1 and TRBJ2-3, with D perhaps matching TRBD1 (5 bases). CDR3 size: 14 residues. Germline V CDR1 and CDR2: SGHRS, YFSETQ. Trimming stripped 3 bases from V and 2 bases from J, with 10 bases between. The chain's CDR3 is CASSYQGTTDTQYF. The CDR3 bases are TGCGCCAGCAGCTATCAGGGTACCACAGATACGCAGTATTTT.

The chain combines TRBV5-1 with TRBJ2-2, with TRBD1 matching over 7 bases. The V gene end was trimmed by 6 bases and the J gene end by 1 base; junction bases not matched to a gene: 6. From germline, CDR1 is SGHRS and CDR2 YFSETQ. The CDR3 spans 15 residues. CDR3: CASKLRQGNTGELFF. The CDR3 coding sequence is TGCGCCAGCAAGCTTAGACAGGGGAACACCGGGGAGCTGTTTTTT.

This chain joins TRBV7-2 and TRBJ2-7, with 7 bases lining up with TRBD2. Trimming cost V 4 bases and J 3 bases; bases outside gene matches: 3. The length of the CDR3 is 13 residues. The germline CDR1 and CDR2 sequences are SGHTA and FQGNSA. CDR3 in DNA: TGTGCCAGCAGCTCAAGCGGGGTCTACGAGCAGTACTTC. As protein: CASSSSGVYEQYF. Full variable domain (remainder filled in from reference TRBV7-2 and TRBJ2-7): GAGVSQSPSNKVTEKGKDVELRCDPISGHTALYWYRQSLGQGLEFLIYFQGNSAPDKSGLPSDRFSAERTGGSVSTLTIQRTQQEDSAVYLCASSSSGVYEQYFGPGTRLTVT.

This chain links TRBV6-6 with TRBJ1-2; no clear D gene. The germline gives CDR1 MNHNY, CDR2 SVGAGI (reference sequence). This CDR3 contains 11 residues. Deletions cut 3 bases from V and 8 bases from J, with 7 bases between. This CDR3 reads CASSYYQGYTF. The CDR3 nucleotides are TGTGCCAGCAGTTATTATCAGGGCTACACCTTC.

This chain joins TRBV7-2 and TRBJ2-3; D uncertain. From germline, CDR1 is SGHTA and CDR2 FQGNSA. CDR3 length equals 13 residues. V lost 2 bases and J lost 5, with 8 bases in between. The CDR3 region has the DNA TGTGCCAGCAGCTTACTCTCCCGAGATACGCAGTATTTT. Translated: CASSLLSRDTQYF. Full variable domain (outside the CDR3, taken from reference TRBV7-2 and TRBJ2-3): GAGVSQSPSNKVTEKGKDVELRCDPISGHTALYWYRQSLGQGLEFLIYFQGNSAPDKSGLPSDRFSAERTGGSVSTLTIQRTQQEDSAVYLCASSLLSRDTQYFGPGTRLTVL.

This clone was observed a handful of times. The CDR3 sequence: CASSPGLAEETQYF. Written as DNA, the CDR3 is TGCGCCAGCAGCCCTGGACTAGCGGAAGAGACCCAGTACTTC. V gene TRBV5-1 combines with J gene TRBJ2-5, with TRBD2 matching over 10 bases. From germline, CDR1 is SGHRS and CDR2 YFSETQ. V shed 4 bases, J shed 3 bases, and the junction held 3 bases outside the gene matches. The CDR3 spans 14 residues.

The rearrangement uses TRBV2 and TRBJ2-5; 15 bases agree with TRBD2. The germline CDR1 and CDR2 sequences are SNHLY and FYNNEI. V trimming: 10 bases; J trimming: 4 bases; junction bases outside the gene matches: 7. The CDR3 sequence is 15 residues long. CDR3 coding DNA: TGTGCCACCTCGAGGACTAGCGGGGGGGTAGAGACCCAGTACTTC. This codes for CATSRTSGGVETQYF.